A selection of T cell receptor beta chains follows, all from one sample in a study of CD8 T cells in ankylosing spondylitis. TCRdb used MiXCR to reprocess the 5' RACE reads, holding one entry per CDR3 protein. This sample has some 700,000 distinct CDR3 sequences, with 19% found just once. The sample taken for sequencing was blood, either unsorted or a sorted T cell fraction (not recorded which). All receptors derive from a male donor with ankylosing spondylitis. CDR3s include the opening cysteine and the closing phenylalanine or tryptophan.

V,J,CDR3
TRBV3-1,TRBJ2-7,CASSQDQGGGLVNHEQYF
TRBV7-2,TRBJ2-1,CASSLAWRGYNEQFF
TRBV12-3/TRBV12-4,TRBJ2-3,CASRGTPDTQYF
TRBV5-1,TRBJ1-6,CASSIGRSSPLHF
TRBV10-3,TRBJ2-3,CAISDPSGGAGDTQYF
TRBV12-3/TRBV12-4,TRBJ2-7,CASSPPGLGVYEQYF
TRBV11-1,TRBJ2-1,CASSTHLLAGVLNEQFF
TRBV7-6,TRBJ2-3,CASSLWGRSTSTDTQYF
TRBV5-6,TRBJ2-7,CASSYLSGYEQYF
TRBV5-4,TRBJ1-6,CASSLYGLFSPLHF
TRBV25-1,TRBJ2-1,CASSAPVGQDYNEQFF
TRBV3-1,TRBJ2-4,CASSQVQNIQYF
TRBV25-1,TRBJ2-6,CASSEYEGAGANVLTF
TRBV4-1,TRBJ2-7,CASNHTLQGSGQYF
TRBV5-1,TRBJ1-2,CASSLDRGGANSAYGYTF
TRBV11-3,TRBJ2-1,CASSSVGSLSHEQFF